Listed below are T cell receptor beta chains from one sample, sequenced in a study of OX40 agonist ivuxolimab in advanced cancers. Produced via immunoSEQ multiplex PCR; TCRdb's table is partial and in-frame only. The data hold tens of thousands of clones, with about 87% observed a single time. Sample: CD4+ or CD8+ T cells sorted from blood, taken in a trial of the OX40 agonist ivuxolimab. The receptors were sampled from an adult with an advanced solid tumor such as melanoma, head and neck, liver or kidney cancer. CDR3s include the opening cysteine and the closing phenylalanine or tryptophan. The D gene is left open where the match is weak. Only some rows state a clone size, as once, few, many or a class for expanded clones.

>.|TRBV5-1|.|TRBJ2-3
CASSFAGLDTDTQYF
TGCGCCAGCAGCTTCGCTGGTCTCGACACAGATACGCAGTATTTT
>.|TRBV7-9|TRBD2|TRBJ2-1
CASSSGLAGDYNEQFF
TGTGCCAGCAGCTCTGGACTAGCGGGAGACTACAATGAGCAGTTCTTC
>.|TRBV11-3|.|TRBJ2-5
CASSLSGGIETQYF
TGTGCCAGCAGCTTAAGTGGCGGGATTGAGACCCAGTACTTC
>.|TRBV5-1|TRBD1|TRBJ2-2
CASSSERTGEAGGELFF
TGCGCCAGCAGCTCAGAACGGACAGGGGAGGCCGGCGGGGAGCTGTTTTTT
>.|TRBV13|TRBD2|TRBJ2-7
CASSKPGLAGTHEQYF
TGTGCCAGCAGCAAGCCTGGACTAGCGGGGACCCACGAGCAGTACTTC
>.|TRBV9|.|TRBJ1-4
CASSVGEQRNEKLFF
TGTGCCAGCAGCGTAGGAGAACAGAGAAATGAAAAACTGTTTTTT
>.|TRBV5-1|TRBD1|TRBJ2-5
CASSIVTGVQETQYF
TGCGCCAGCAGCATTGTTACAGGGGTCCAAGAGACCCAGTACTTC
>.|TRBV19|.|TRBJ1-5
CASSTDTHQPQHF
TGTGCCAGTAGTACGGACACCCATCAGCCCCAGCATTTT
>.|TRBV28|.|TRBJ1-2
CASRVPIANYGYTF
TGTGCCAGCAGAGTCCCAATTGCTAACTATGGCTACACCTTC
>.|TRBV28|.|TRBJ2-7
CASSYQTLYEQYF
TGTGCCAGCAGTTACCAAACTCTCTACGAGCAGTACTTC
>.|TRBV23-1|TRBD1|TRBJ1-6
CASSQYPPQGDNSPLHF
TGCGCCAGCAGTCAATACCCGCCACAGGGGGATAATTCACCCCTCCACTTT
>once|TRBV6-5|.|TRBJ2-7
CASSYSGGIPYEQYF
TGTGCCAGCAGTTACTCTGGCGGCATACCGTACGAGCAGTACTTC
>.|TRBV5-6|TRBD1|TRBJ2-2
CASSILHRGTGELFF
TGTGCCAGCAGCATCTTACACAGGGGCACCGGGGAGCTGTTTTTT
>.|TRBV18|.|TRBJ1-3
CASSPTGLGNTIYF
TGTGCCAGCTCACCTACAGGGCTTGGAAACACCATATATTTT
>.|TRBV2|TRBD1|TRBJ1-4
CASSDRGGDNEKLFF
TGTGCCAGCAGTGACAGGGGGGGGGATAATGAAAAACTGTTTTTT
>.|TRBV10-1|.|TRBJ2-3
CASSESGGGGADTQYF
TGCGCCAGCAGTGAGTCAGGGGGAGGCGGCGCAGATACGCAGTATTTT
>.|TRBV4-1|.|TRBJ1-3
CASSQDTGSGNTIYF
TGCGCCAGCAGCCAAGACACAGGCTCTGGAAACACCATATATTTT
>.|TRBV18|TRBD2|TRBJ2-7
CASSRVAGTIPYEQYF
TGTGCCAGCTCACGAGTAGCGGGAACGATTCCCTACGAGCAGTACTTC
>.|TRBV18|.|TRBJ2-7
CASSIGHEQYF
TGTGCCAGCTCCATCGGACACGAGCAGTACTTC
>.|TRBV6-1|.|TRBJ2-3
CASSEALNSADTQYF
TGTGCCAGCAGTGAAGCGCTTAATTCCGCAGATACGCAGTATTTT
>.|TRBV5-4|TRBD1|TRBJ1-2
CASSLGQEDGYTF
TGTGCCAGCAGCCTAGGACAGGAAGATGGCTACACCTTC
>.|TRBV9|.|TRBJ2-6
CASSAPSGANVLTF
TGTGCCAGCAGCGCCCCCTCTGGGGCCAACGTCCTGACTTTC
>.|TRBV12-5|TRBD2|TRBJ2-1
CASGIAGGPGQFF
TGTGCTAGTGGAATAGCGGGAGGGCCGGGTCAGTTCTTC
>.|TRBV5-1|.|TRBJ2-6
CASSLEVLSGANVLTF
TGCGCCAGCAGCTTGGAAGTATTGTCCGGGGCCAACGTCCTGACTTTC
>.|TRBV6-6|.|TRBJ2-7
CASGHLGSYEQYF
TGTGCCAGCGGCCACCTAGGCTCCTACGAGCAGTACTTC
>.|TRBV2|.|TRBJ2-3
CASRGADTQYF
TGTGCCAGCAGAGGGGCAGATACGCAGTATTTT
>.|TRBV19|.|TRBJ1-2
CASSIASGYTF
TGTGCCAGTAGTATTGCCTCTGGCTACACCTTC
>.|TRBV18|.|TRBJ2-7
CASSPPFGEHEQYF
TGTGCCAGCTCACCACCTTTTGGGGAGCACGAGCAGTACTTC
>.|TRBV5-1|.|TRBJ2-1
CASSLEAVSYNEQFF
TGCGCCAGCAGCTTGGAAGCGGTATCCTACAATGAGCAGTTCTTC
>.|TRBV4-1|.|TRBJ2-7
CASSPMGSLNSYEQYF
TGCGCCAGCAGCCCCATGGGCAGCCTTAATTCTTACGAGCAGTACTTC
>.|TRBV21-1|.|TRBJ2-7
CASSKGRGEHEQYF
TGTGCCAGCAGCAAAGGCAGGGGGGAGCACGAGCAGTACTTC
>few|TRBV30|.|TRBJ2-6
CAWSVLGSTGANVLTF
TGTGCCTGGAGTGTACTGGGGTCGACCGGGGCCAACGTCCTGACTTTC
>.|TRBV5-1|.|TRBJ2-7
CASSMKLDSYEQYF
TGCGCCAGCAGCATGAAACTAGATTCCTACGAGCAGTACTTC
>.|TRBV6-5|TRBD1|TRBJ1-1
CASSSLSGGTEAFF
TGTGCCAGCAGTTCCCTTTCAGGGGGCACTGAAGCTTTCTTT
>.|TRBV2|TRBD2|TRBJ2-7
CASSYSPLAGVSYEQYF
TGTGCCAGCAGTTACTCTCCACTAGCGGGAGTATCCTACGAGCAGTACTTC
>few|TRBV28|.|TRBJ1-5
CASSLSGGGNQPQHF
TGTGCCAGCAGTCTAAGCGGGGGGGGGAATCAGCCCCAGCATTTT
>.|TRBV2|.|TRBJ2-1
CASSETGRYNEQFF
TGTGCCAGCAGTGAAACGGGCCGATACAATGAGCAGTTCTTC
>.|TRBV11-2|.|TRBJ2-1
CASSFSRRAEREQFF
TGTGCCAGCAGCTTTTCTAGGCGGGCGGAGCGTGAGCAGTTCTTC
>.|TRBV5-6|.|TRBJ2-1
CASSLVSADEQFF
TGTGCCAGCAGCTTAGTATCGGCGGATGAGCAGTTCTTC
>.|TRBV6-1|.|TRBJ2-3
CASSDLGRRADTQYF
TGTGCCAGCAGTGACCTAGGCCGGAGGGCTGATACGCAGTATTTT
>.|TRBV5-1|.|TRBJ1-5
CASSLPGDGQPQHF
TGCGCCAGCAGCTTGCCAGGGGACGGTCAGCCCCAGCATTTT